Given below is one T cell receptor beta chain in context. Its antigen remains unknown. This record belongs to a study of shared clonotypes between healthy human individuals. The wider study: With ages of 18 to 49, the donors were two women and a few men. General observations from the study: The naive CD4 repertoires of several donors were compared, and approximately 5% of clonotypes were shared. Estimated richness was generally greater in naive than memory subsets.

Germline CDR1 and CDR2: MNHEY and SVGAGI. The ends lost 6 bases at V and 4 bases at J; junction bases unmatched: 9. This CDR3 contains 14 residues. Some clones are missing from TCRdb's copy, which holds only in-frame ones; the method was immunoSEQ multiplex PCR. In the table there are 2,500,000 or so clones, about nine tenths of which are singletons. The rearrangement links TRBV6-5 to TRBJ2-7; 7 nucleotides match TRBD2. The receptor was isolated from a man between 18 and 35 years old in good health. Some clones in this sample may be carry-over from other donors' samples. Sequenced sample: naive CD4+ T cells from PBMCs. The subset denotes: CD45RA+ positively selected. CDR3 sequence: CASRRGQGGYEQYF. In DNA, the CDR3 is TGTGCCAGCAGACGGGGTCAGGGAGGGTACGAGCAGTACTTC.